These T cell receptor beta chains were read from a single sample in a study of T cell responses to AZD1222 COVID-19 vaccine. Produced via immunoSEQ multiplex PCR; TCRdb's table is partial and in-frame only. The data hold 100,000 to 150,000 clones, with 75% to 95% observed a single time. Sequencing was performed on peripheral blood, taken on day 0 of AZD1222 vaccination. The receptor source for this set is an adult in good health. The CDR3 runs from the conserved cysteine through the conserved F or W. A D gene is named only where the DNA matches it firmly. Rows give clone size only sometimes, using once, few, many, or a class for an expanded clone.

V gene	CDR3 length	clone size	D gene	J gene	CDR3 DNA	CDR3 protein
TRBV28	14	NA	NA	TRBJ2-5	TGTGCCAGCAGTTCGCCGGGGGCAGGGGAGACCCAGTACTTC	CASSSPGAGETQYF
TRBV7-8	12	NA	NA	TRBJ2-3	TGTGCCAGCAGCCTACTTACCGATACGCAGTATTTT	CASSLLTDTQYF
TRBV19	14	NA	NA	TRBJ1-1	TGTGCCAGGGAGCATAAGATGATGAGTACTGAAGCTTTCTTT	CAREHKMMSTEAFF
TRBV19	14	few	NA	TRBJ2-2	TGTGCCACAAGATCCGGGACTAACACCGGGGAGCTGTTTTTT	CATRSGTNTGELFF
TRBV28	14	NA	TRBD1	TRBJ1-5	TGTGCCAGCGGCGGACAGGGTGAAAGTCAGCCCCAGCATTTT	CASGGQGESQPQHF
TRBV11-2	16	NA	NA	TRBJ2-7	TGTGCCAGCAGCTTAGACCCCCCGGACTGGTCCTACGAGCAGTACTTC	CASSLDPPDWSYEQYF
TRBV28	15	NA	NA	TRBJ1-3	TGTGCCAGCAGTTTACTCCACGGCTCTGGAAACACCATATATTTT	CASSLLHGSGNTIYF
TRBV7-9	14	NA	TRBD2	TRBJ2-7	TGTGCCAGCAGCCAGAGCGGGGGTTGGTACGAGCAGTACTTC	CASSQSGGWYEQYF
TRBV5-1	14	once	NA	TRBJ1-4	TGCGCCAGCAGCTTAATCAACAATAAGGAAAAACTGTTTTTT	CASSLINNKEKLFF
TRBV9	16	NA	TRBD2	TRBJ2-1	TGTGCCAGCAGCGTTTCGGGACTAGCGGGCCGCAATGAGCAGTTCTTC	CASSVSGLAGRNEQFF
TRBV5-1	15	NA	TRBD1	TRBJ1-2	TGCGCCAGCAGCTTACAGGGGGCACGTGGTGATGGCTACACCTTC	CASSLQGARGDGYTF
TRBV9	13	NA	NA	TRBJ2-2	TGTGCCAGCAGCCCACTAAGCACCGGGGAGCTGTTTTTT	CASSPLSTGELFF
TRBV27	16	NA	TRBD2	TRBJ2-4	TGTGCCAGCAGTCCCACAGGTGGGGGAGGGTTAAACATTCAGTACTTC	CASSPTGGGGLNIQYF
TRBV5-6	13	NA	NA	TRBJ2-3	TGTGCCAGCAGCTTGGGTGGCACAGATACGCAGTATTTT	CASSLGGTDTQYF
TRBV4-2	15	NA	NA	TRBJ1-2	TGTGCCAGCAGCCGAGGGGGGAGGCAGGACTATGGCTACACCTTC	CASSRGGRQDYGYTF
TRBV9	12	NA	NA	TRBJ2-3	TGTGCCAGCAGCGCCCTCACAGATACGCAGTATTTT	CASSALTDTQYF
TRBV4-1	15	NA	NA	TRBJ1-2	TGCGCCAGCAGCCCAGGGCCTGTTACTAACTATGGCTACACCTTC	CASSPGPVTNYGYTF
TRBV28	16	NA	NA	TRBJ2-1	TGTGCCAGCAGTTACAGCCGGGGCCGAGGTTACAATGAGCAGTTCTTC	CASSYSRGRGYNEQFF
TRBV5-4	15	NA	NA	TRBJ1-3	TGTGCCAGCAGCCTAGGCCCCTCCTCTGGAAACACCATATATTTT	CASSLGPSSGNTIYF
TRBV19	13	NA	NA	TRBJ2-3	TGTGCCAGTAGTTTTGGGTGGACAGATACGCAGTATTTT	CASSFGWTDTQYF
TRBV19	13	NA	NA	TRBJ1-5	TGTGCCAGTAGTAAATATAGCAATCAGCCCCAGCATTTT	CASSKYSNQPQHF
TRBV10-3	14	NA	TRBD1	TRBJ2-5	TGTGCCATCAACCAACAGGGGCACCAAGAGACCCAGTACTTC	CAINQQGHQETQYF
TRBV2	16	NA	NA	TRBJ1-6	TGTGCCAGCAGACCCGGACAGAGCTCCTATAATTCACCCCTCCACTTT	CASRPGQSSYNSPLHF
TRBV11-2	15	NA	TRBD1	TRBJ2-2	TGTGCCAGCAGTAGGGACAGCCCCTCCACCGGGGAGCTGTTTTTT	CASSRDSPSTGELFF
TRBV6-5	15	few	NA	TRBJ2-7	TGTGCCAGCACTCCTAACCGAGGGGCCACCTACGAGCAGTACTTC	CASTPNRGATYEQYF
TRBV6-5	12	NA	NA	TRBJ1-1	TGTGCCAGCGGGTACTGGAACACTGAAGCTTTCTTT	CASGYWNTEAFF
TRBV28	13	NA	NA	TRBJ2-7	TGTGCCACCCAGGGTTCCTGGGGAAACGAGCAGTACTTC	CATQGSWGNEQYF
TRBV24-1	12	NA	TRBD2	TRBJ2-1	TGTGCCACCAGTCGAGCGGGAGTTGAGCAGTTCTTC	CATSRAGVEQFF
TRBV7-3	15	NA	TRBD1	TRBJ2-2	TGTGCCAGCAGCTTAACGTGGACAGGGACCGGGGAGCTGTTTTTT	CASSLTWTGTGELFF